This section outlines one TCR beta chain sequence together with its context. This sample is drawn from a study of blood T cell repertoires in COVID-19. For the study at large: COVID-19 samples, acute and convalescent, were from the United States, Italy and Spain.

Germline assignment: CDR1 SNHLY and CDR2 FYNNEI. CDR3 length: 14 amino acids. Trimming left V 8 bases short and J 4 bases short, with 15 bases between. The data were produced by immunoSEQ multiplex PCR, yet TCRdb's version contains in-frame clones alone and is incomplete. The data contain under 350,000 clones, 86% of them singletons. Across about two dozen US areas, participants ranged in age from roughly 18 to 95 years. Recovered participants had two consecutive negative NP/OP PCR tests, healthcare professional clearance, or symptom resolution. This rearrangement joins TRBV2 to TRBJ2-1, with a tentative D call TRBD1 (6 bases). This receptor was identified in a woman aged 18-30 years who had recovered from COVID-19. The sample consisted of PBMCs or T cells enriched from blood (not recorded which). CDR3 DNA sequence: TGTGCCAGCGATCCAGCAGGGGCTTACAATGAGCAGTTCTTC. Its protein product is CASDPAGAYNEQFF.